This section outlines one T cell receptor beta chain sequence together with its context. What it binds is unknown. TCR alpha and beta CDR3 regions were amplified from RNA using iRepertoire nested multiplex PCR. One-step reverse transcription and amplification started from around 100-400 ng of tissue mRNA or PBMC total RNA. TCRdb recomputed calls from the multiplex PCR reads with MiXCR, one row per CDR3 protein. The sample has around 350,000 distinct CDR3 sequences; about two fifths are singletons. This specimen comes from a study of glioma-infiltrating T cells. The wider study: About a million peripheral T cells were targeted at roughly 4- to 11-fold coverage.

Findings and limits, study-wide: A blood CDR3 motif signature was depleted in highly divergent patients. Tissue and blood shared very few CDR3 sequences.

The CDR3 length is 15 residues. Germline V gives CDR1 SEHNR, CDR2 FQNEAQ (reference sequence). Between the trimmed V and J ends, which lost 6 bases and 3 bases, there was a span of 18 bases. The sequenced sample consisted of glioma tissue, nonneoplastic brain tissue, or PBMCs (not recorded which). The chain uses TRBV7-9 and TRBJ2-7; D might be TRBD1 (7 bases). This receptor was identified in a human donor with low-grade glioma or glioblastoma, undergoing nonglioma brain surgery, or in good health (not recorded which). CDR3 sequence reads: CASSPGGGWVYEQYF. CDR3 sequence (DNA): TGTGCCAGCAGTCCTGGAGGGGGCTGGGTCTACGAGCAGTACTTC. Variable domain in full (rest from reference TRBV7-9 and TRBJ2-7): DTGVSQNPRHKITKRGQNVTFRCDPISEHNRLYWYRQTLGQGPEFLTYFQNEAQLEKSRLLSDRFSAERPKGSFSTLEIQRTEQGDSAMYLCASSPGGGWVYEQYFGPGTRLTVT.